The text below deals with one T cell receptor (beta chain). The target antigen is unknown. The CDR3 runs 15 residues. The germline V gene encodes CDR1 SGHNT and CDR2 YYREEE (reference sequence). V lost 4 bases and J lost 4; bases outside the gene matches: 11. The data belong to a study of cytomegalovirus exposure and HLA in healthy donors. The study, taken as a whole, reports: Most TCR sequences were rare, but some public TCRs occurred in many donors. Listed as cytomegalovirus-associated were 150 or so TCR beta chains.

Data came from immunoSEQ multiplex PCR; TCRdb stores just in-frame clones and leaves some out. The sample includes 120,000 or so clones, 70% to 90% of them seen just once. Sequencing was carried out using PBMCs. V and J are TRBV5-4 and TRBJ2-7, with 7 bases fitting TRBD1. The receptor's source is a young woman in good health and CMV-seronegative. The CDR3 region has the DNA TGTGCCAGCAGCCAAAAGGACAGGTCCTCGTACGAGCAGTACTTC. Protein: CASSQKDRSSYEQYF.